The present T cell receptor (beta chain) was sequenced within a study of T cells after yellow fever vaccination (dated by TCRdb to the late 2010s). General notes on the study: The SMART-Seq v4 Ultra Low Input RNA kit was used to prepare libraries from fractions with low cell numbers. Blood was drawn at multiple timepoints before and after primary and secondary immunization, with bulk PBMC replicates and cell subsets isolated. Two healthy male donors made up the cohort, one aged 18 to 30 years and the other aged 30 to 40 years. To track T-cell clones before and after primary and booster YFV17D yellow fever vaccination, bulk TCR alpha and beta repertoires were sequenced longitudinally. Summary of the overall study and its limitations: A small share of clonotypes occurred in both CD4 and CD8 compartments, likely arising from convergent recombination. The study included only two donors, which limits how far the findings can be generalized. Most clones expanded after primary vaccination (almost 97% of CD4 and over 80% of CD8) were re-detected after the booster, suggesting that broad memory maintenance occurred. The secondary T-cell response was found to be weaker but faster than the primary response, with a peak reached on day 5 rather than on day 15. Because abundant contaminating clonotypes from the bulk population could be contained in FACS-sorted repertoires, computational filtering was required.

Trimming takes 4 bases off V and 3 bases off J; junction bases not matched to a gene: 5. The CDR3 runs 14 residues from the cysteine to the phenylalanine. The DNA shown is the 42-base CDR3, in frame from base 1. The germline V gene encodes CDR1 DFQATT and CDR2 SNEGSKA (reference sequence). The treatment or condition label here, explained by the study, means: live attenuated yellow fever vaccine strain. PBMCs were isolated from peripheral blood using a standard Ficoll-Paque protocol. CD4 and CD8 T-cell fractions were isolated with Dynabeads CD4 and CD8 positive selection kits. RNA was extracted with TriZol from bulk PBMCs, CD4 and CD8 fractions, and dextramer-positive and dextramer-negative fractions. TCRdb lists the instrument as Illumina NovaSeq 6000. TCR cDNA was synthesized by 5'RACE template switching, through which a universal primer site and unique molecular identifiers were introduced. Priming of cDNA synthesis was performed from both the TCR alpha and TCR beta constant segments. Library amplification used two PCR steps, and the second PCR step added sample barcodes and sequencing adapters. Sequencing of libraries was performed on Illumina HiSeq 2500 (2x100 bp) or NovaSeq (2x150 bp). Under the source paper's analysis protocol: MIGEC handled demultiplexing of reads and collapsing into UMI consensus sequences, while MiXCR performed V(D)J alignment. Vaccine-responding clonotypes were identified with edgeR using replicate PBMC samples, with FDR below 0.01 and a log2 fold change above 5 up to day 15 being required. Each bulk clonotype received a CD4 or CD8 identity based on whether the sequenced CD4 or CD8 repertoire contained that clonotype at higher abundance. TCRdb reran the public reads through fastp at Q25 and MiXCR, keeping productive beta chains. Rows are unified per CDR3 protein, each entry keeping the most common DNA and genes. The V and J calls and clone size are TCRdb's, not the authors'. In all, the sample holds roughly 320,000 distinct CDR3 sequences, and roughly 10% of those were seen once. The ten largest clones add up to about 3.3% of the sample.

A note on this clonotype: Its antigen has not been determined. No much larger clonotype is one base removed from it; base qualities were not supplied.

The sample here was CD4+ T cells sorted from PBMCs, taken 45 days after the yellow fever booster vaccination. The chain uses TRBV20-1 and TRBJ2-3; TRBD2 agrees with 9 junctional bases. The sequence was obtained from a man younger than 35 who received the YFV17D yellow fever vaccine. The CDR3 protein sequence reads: CSATAGGRTDTQYF. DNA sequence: TGCAGTGCTACGGCGGGGGGGCGTACAGATACGCAGTATTTT.